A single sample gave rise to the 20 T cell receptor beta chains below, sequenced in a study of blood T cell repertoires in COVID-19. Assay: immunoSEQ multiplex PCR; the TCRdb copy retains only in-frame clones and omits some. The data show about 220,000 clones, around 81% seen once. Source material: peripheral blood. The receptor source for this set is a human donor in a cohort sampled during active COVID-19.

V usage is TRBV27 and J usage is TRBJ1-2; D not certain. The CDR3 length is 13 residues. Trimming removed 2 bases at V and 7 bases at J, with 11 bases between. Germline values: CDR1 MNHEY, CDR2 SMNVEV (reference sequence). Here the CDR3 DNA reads TGTGCCAGCAGTTTAGGCGGATCTCTTGGCTACACCTTC. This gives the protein CASSLGGSLGYTF.

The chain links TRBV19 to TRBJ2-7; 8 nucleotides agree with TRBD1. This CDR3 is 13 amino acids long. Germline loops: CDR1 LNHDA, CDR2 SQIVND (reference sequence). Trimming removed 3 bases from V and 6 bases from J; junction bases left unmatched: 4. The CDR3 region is CASSMGQETEQYF. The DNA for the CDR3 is TGTGCCAGTAGTATGGGACAGGAGACCGAGCAGTACTTC.

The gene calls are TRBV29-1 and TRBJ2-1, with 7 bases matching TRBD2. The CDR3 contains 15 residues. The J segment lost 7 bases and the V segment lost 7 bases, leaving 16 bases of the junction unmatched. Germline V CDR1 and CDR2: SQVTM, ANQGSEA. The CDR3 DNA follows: TGCAGCGCCCTTGCTTATTTAGCGGGCGGTAATGAGCAGTTCTTC. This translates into CSALAYLAGGNEQFF.

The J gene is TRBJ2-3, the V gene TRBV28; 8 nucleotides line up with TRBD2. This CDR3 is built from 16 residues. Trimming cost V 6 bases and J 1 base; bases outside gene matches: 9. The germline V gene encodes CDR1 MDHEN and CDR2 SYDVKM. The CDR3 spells CASRSLAGGGTDTQYF. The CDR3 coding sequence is TGTGCCAGCAGATCCCTCGCGGGGGGCGGCACAGATACGCAGTATTTT.

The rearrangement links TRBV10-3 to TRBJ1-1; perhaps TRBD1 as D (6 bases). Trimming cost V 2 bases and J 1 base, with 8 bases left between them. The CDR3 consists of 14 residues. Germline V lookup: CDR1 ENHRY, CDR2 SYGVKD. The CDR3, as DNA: TGTGCCATCAGTGAGGACAGGTCGAACACTGAAGCTTTCTTT. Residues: CAISEDRSNTEAFF.

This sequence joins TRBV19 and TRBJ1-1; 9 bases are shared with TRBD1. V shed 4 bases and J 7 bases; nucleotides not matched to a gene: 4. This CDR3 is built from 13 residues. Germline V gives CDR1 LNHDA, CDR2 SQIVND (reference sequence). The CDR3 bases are TGTGCCAGTAGTAGGACAGGGGACTTTGAAGCTTTCTTT. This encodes CASSRTGDFEAFF.

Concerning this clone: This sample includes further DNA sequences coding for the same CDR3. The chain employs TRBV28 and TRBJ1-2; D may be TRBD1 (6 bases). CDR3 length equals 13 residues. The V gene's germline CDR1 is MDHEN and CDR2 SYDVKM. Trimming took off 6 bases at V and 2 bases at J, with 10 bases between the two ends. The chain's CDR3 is CASREQGNYGYTF. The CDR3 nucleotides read TGTGCCAGCAGGGAGCAGGGGAACTATGGCTACACCTTC.

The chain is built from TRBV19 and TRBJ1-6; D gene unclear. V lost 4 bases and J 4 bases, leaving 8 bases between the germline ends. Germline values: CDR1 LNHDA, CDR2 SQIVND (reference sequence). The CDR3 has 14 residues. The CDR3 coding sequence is TGTGCCAGTAGTAACGAGGCTTATAATTCACCCCTCCACTTT. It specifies CASSNEAYNSPLHF.

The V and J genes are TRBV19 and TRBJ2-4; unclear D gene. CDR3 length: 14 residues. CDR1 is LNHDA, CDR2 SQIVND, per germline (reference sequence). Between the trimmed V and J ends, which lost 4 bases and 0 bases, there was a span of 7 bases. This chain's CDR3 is CASSTSGAKNIQYF. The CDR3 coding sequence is TGTGCCAGTAGTACGTCGGGAGCCAAAAACATTCAGTACTTC.

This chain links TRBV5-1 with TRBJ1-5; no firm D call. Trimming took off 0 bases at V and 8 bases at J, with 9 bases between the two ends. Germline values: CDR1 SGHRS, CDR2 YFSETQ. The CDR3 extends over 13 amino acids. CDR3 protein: CASSLAPREPQHF. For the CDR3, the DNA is TGCGCCAGCAGCTTGGCTCCGAGAGAGCCCCAGCATTTT.

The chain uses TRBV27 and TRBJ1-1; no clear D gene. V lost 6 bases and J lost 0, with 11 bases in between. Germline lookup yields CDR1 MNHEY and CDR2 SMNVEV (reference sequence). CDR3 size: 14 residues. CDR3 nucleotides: TGTGCCAGCAGCCGGACGGGGATGAACACTGAAGCTTTCTTT. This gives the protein CASSRTGMNTEAFF.

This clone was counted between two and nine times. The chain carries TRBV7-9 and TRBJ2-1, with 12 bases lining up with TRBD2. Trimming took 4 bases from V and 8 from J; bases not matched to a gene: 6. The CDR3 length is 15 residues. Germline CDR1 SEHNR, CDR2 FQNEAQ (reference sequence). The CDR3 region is CASSSTSGSLDEQFF. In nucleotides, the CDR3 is TGTGCCAGCAGCTCGACTAGCGGGAGTTTGGATGAGCAGTTCTTC.

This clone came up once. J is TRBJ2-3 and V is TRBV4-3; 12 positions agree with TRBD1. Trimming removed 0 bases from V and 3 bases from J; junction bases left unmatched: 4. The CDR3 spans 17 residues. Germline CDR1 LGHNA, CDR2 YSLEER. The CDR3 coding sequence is TGCGCCAGCAGCCAAGACGGGACAGGGGGCGGTACAGATACGCAGTATTTT. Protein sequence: CASSQDGTGGGTDTQYF.

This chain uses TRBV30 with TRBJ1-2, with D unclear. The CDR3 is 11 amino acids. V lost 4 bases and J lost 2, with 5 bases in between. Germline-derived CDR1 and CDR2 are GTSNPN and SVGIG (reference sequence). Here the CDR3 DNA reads TGTGCCTGGAACAGAAACTATGGCTACACCTTC. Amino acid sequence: CAWNRNYGYTF.

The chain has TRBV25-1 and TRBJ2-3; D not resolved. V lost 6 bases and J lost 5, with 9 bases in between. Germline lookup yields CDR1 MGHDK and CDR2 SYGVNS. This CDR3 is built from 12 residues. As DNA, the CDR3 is TGTGCCAGCAGGGGCCCCCAAGATACGCAGTATTTT. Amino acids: CASRGPQDTQYF.

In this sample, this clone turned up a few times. The DNA of the CDR3 is TGTGCCTGGACCGGCGCCGGGGGGCGATCGATCGGGGAGCTGTTTTTT. It yields the protein CAWTGAGGRSIGELFF. This chain uses TRBV30 with TRBJ2-2; D might be TRBD2 (7 bases). The germline V and J ends were trimmed by 4 bases and 7 bases, with 22 bases remaining between them. The V gene's germline CDR1 is GTSNPN and CDR2 SVGIG (reference sequence). This CDR3 spans 16 amino acids.

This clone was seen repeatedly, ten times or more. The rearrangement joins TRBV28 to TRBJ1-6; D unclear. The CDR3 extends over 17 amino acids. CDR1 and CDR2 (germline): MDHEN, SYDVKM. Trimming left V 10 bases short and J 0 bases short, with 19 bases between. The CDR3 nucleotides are TGTGCCACCCTTGGCGAGGGCCGAAGCTCCTATAATTCACCCCTCCACTTT. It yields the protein CATLGEGRSSYNSPLHF.

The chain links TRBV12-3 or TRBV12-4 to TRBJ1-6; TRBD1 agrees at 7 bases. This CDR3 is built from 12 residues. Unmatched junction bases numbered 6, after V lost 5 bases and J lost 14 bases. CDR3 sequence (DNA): TGTGCCAGCAGTCCACAGGGGTTCGCCCTCCACTTT. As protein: CASSPQGFALHF.

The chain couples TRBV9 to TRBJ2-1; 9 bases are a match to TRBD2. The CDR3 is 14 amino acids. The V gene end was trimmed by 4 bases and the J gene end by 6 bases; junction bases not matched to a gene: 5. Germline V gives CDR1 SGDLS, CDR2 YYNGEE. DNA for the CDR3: TGTGCCAGCAGCCCACTAGCGGGCAGCAATGAGCAGTTCTTC. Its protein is CASSPLAGSNEQFF.

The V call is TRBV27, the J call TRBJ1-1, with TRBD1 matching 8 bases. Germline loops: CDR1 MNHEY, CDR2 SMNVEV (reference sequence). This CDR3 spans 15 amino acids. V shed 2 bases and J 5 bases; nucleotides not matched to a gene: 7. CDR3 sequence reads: CASSLGTGMGTEAFF. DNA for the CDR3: TGTGCCAGCAGTTTAGGGACAGGAATGGGTACTGAAGCTTTCTTT.